This TCR beta chain derives from a study of tumor and adjacent non-tumor tissue in lung cancer. The study, taken as a whole, reports: Compared with tumor, normal lung showed significantly lower TCR diversity. Normal lung showed higher cumulative top 100 clone frequency than tumor.

Per germline, CDR1 MNHNS and CDR2 SASEGT. There are 13 residues in the CDR3. Concerning this clonotype: What it binds is not known.

No cell sorting was done before RNA was extracted from the tissue. Chemotherapy-naive patients with new lung cancer underwent thoracic surgery in China, August–late 2014. A modified ARM-PCR protocol with three rounds of nested PCR amplified TCRbeta. TCRdb recomputed calls from the multiplex PCR reads with MiXCR, one row per CDR3 protein. This sample has approximately 76,000 distinct CDR3 sequences; approximately 68% occur once, and the top ten carry roughly 12%. This chain connects TRBV6-1 to TRBJ1-2, with 7 bases lining up with TRBD1. The sequenced material came from lung tumor tissue. The receptor comes from a woman in her 70s with non-small cell lung cancer. DNA for the CDR3: TGTACCAACAATTTACAGGGGAACTATGGCTACACCTTC. As protein: CTNNLQGNYGYTF.